The clone carrying this T cell receptor beta chain was recorded only once. What it recognizes is unknown. The repertoire was sequenced with immunoSEQ multiplex PCR; TCRdb's copy has only in-frame clones and lacks some. In the table there are 84,000 or so clones, around nine tenths of which are singletons. This record belongs to a study of OX40 agonist ivuxolimab in advanced cancers. About the study: While on treatment, patients had intravenous ivuxolimab at 0.01 to 10 mg/kg every 2 weeks. Overall study findings and caveats: Expanded clones belonging to CD8+ T cells outnumbered, on average, those of CD4+.

From germline, CDR1 is SGHVS and CDR2 FNYEAQ. The CDR3 is 14 residues long. Trimming stripped 2 bases from V and 1 base from J, with 9 bases between. The TCR sequence derives from an adult with an advanced solid tumor such as melanoma, head and neck, liver or kidney cancer. The specimen comprised CD4+ or CD8+ T cells sorted from blood, sampled in a trial of the OX40 agonist ivuxolimab. This chain uses TRBV7-6 with TRBJ2-7; the D gene is possibly TRBD1 (5 bases). The CDR3 coding sequence is TGTGCCAGCAGCTTACAGGGCTGGTCCTACGAGCAGTACTTC. It yields the protein CASSLQGWSYEQYF.